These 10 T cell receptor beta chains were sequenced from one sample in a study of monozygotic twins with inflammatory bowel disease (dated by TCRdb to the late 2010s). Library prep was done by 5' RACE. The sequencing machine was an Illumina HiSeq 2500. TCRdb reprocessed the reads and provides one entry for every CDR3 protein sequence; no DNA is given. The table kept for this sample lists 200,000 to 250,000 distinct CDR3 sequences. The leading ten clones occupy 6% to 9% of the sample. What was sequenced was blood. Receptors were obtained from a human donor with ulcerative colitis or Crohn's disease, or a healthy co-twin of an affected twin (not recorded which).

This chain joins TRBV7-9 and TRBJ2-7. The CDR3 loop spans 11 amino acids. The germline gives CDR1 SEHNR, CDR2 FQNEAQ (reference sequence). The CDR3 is CASSLELVSYF.

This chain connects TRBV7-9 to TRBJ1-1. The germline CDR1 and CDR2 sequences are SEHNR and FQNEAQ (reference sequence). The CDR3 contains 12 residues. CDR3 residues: CASFFVGTEAFF.

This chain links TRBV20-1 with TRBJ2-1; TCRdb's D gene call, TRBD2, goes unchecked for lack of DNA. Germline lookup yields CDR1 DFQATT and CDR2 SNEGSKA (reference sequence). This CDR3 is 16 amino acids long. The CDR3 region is CSARGGTSGRFNEQFF.

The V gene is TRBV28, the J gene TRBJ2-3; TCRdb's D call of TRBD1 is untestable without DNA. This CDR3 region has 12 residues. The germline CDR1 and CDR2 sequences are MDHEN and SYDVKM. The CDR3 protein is CASSRDPDTQYF.

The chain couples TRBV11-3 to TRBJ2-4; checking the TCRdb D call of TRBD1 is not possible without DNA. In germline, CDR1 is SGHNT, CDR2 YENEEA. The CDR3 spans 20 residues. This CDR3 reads CASSPGGTGWISGSKNIQYF.

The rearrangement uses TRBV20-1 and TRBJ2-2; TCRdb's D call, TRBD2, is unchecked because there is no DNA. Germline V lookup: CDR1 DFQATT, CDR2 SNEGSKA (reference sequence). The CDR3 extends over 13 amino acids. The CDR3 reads CSAPGPNTGELFF.

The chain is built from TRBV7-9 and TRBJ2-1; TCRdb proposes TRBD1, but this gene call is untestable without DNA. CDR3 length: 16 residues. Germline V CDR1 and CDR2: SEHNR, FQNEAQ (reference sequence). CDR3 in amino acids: CASSLDRGGPPNEQFF.

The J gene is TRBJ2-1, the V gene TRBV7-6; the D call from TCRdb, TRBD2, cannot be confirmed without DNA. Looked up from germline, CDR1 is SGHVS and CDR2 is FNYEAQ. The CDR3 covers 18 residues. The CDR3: CASSLRGRTSGAPNEQFF.

The CDR3 is CSARVGSGGNQPQHF. V gene TRBV20-1 combines with J gene TRBJ1-5. This CDR3 comprises 15 residues. Germline V gene lookup returns CDR1 DFQATT and CDR2 SNEGSKA (reference sequence).

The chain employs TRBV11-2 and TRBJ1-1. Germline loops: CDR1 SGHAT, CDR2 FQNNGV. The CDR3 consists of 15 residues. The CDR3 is CASSFSSAGAAEAFF.